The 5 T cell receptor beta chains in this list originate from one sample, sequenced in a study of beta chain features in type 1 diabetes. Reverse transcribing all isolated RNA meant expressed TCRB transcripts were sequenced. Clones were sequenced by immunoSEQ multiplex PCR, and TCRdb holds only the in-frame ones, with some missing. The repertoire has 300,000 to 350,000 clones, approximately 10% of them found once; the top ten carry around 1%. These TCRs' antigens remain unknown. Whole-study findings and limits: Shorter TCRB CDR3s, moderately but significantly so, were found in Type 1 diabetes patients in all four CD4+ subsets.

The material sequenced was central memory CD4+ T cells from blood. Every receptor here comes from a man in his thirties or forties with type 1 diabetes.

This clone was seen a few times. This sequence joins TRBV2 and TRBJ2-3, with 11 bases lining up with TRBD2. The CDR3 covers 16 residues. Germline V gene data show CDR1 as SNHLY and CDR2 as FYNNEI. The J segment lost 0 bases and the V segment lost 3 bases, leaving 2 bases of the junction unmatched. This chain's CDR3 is CASSDGLAGSTDTQYF. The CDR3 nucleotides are TGTGCCAGCAGTGACGGACTAGCGGGTAGCACAGATACGCAGTATTTT.

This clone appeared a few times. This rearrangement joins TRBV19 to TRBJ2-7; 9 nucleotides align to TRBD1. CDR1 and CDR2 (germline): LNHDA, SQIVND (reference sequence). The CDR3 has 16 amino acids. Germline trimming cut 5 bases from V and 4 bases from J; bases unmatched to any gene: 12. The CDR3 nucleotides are TGTGCCAGTAGTGAAGCCGGGACAGGGTTCGAATACGAGCAGTACTTC. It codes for CASSEAGTGFEYEQYF.

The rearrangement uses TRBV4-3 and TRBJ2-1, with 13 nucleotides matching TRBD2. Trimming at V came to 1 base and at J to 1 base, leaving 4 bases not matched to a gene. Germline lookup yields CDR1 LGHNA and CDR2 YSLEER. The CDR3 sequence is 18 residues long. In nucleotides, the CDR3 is TGCGCCAGCAGCCAAGGGACTAGCGGGGGATTATCCTACAATGAGCAGTTCTTC. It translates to CASSQGTSGGLSYNEQFF.

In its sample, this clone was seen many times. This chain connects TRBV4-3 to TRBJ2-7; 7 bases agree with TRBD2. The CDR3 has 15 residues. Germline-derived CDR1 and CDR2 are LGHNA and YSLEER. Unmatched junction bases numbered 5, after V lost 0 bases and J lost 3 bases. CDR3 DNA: TGCGCCAGCAGCCAAGATCACGCTAGCGGCTACGAGCAGTACTTC. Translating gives CASSQDHASGYEQYF.

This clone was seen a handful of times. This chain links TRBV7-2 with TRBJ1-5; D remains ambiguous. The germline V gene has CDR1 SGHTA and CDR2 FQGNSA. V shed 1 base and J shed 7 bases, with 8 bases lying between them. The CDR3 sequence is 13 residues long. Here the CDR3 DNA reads TGTGCCAGCAGCTTAGATCAGGCCCAGCCCCAGCATTTT. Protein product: CASSLDQAQPQHF.